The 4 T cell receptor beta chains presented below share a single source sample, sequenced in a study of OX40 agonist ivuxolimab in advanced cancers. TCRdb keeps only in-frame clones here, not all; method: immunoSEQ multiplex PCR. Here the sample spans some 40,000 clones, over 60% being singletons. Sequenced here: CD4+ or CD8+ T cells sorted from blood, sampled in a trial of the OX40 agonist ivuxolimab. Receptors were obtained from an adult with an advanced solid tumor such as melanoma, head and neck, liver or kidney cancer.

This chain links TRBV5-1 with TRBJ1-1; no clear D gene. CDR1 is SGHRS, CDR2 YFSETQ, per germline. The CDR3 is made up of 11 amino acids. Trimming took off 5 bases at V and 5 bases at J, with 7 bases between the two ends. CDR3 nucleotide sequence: TGCGCCAGCAGAAGTGGAACTGAAGCTTTCTTT. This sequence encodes CASRSGTEAFF.

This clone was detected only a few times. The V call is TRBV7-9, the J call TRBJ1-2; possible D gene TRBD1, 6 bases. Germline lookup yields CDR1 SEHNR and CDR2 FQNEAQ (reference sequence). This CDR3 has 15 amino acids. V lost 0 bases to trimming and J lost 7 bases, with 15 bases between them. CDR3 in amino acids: CASSLAPAGAAGYTF. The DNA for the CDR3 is TGTGCCAGCAGCTTAGCCCCCGCGGGGGCGGCTGGCTACACCTTC.

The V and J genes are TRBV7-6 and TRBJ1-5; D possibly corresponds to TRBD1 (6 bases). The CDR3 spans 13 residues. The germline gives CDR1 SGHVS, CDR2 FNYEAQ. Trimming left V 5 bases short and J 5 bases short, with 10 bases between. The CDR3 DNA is TGTGCCAGCAGCAGACAGGAGTATCAGCCCCAGCATTTT. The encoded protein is CASSRQEYQPQHF.

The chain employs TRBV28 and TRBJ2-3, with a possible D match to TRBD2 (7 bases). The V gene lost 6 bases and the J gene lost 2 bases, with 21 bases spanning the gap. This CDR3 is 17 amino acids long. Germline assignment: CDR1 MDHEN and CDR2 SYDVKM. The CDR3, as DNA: TGTGCCAGCAGGGTTGCGGGGGCCGCGGGTAACACAGATACGCAGTATTTT. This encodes CASRVAGAAGNTDTQYF.